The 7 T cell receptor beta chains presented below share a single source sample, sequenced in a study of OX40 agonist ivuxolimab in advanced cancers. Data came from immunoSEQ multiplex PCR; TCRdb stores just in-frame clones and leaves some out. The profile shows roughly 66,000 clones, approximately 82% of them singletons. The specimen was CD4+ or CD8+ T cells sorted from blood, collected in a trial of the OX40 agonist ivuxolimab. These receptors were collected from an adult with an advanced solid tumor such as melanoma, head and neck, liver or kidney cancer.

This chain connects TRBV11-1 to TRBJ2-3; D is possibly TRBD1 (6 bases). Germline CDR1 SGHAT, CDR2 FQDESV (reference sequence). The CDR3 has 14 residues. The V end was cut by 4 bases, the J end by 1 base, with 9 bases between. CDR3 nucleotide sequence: TGTGCCAGCAGCTCGCGGACAGGCACAGATACGCAGTATTTT. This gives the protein CASSSRTGTDTQYF.

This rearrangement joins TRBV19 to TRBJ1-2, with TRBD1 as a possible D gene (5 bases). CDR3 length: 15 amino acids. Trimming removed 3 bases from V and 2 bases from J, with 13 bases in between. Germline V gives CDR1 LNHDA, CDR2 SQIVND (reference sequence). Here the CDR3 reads CASSIGQGSNYGYTF. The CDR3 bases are TGTGCCAGTAGTATCGGGCAGGGATCAAACTATGGCTACACCTTC.

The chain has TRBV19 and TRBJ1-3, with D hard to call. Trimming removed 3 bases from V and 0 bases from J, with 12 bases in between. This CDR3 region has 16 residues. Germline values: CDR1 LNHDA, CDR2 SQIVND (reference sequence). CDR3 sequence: CASSIVRTTSGNTIYF. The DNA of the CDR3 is TGTGCCAGTAGTATTGTCCGGACTACCTCTGGAAACACCATATATTTT.

CDR3 nucleotides: TGTGCCAGCTCACGGTTGGACTCAAAAACCGCCGGGGAGCTGTTTTTT. It encodes CASSRLDSKTAGELFF. The V and J genes are TRBV18 and TRBJ2-2, with D tentatively TRBD2 (5 bases). Germline-derived CDR1 and CDR2 are KGHSH and LQKENI. Between the trimmed V and J ends, which lost 4 bases and 6 bases, there was a span of 18 bases. This CDR3 comprises 16 residues.

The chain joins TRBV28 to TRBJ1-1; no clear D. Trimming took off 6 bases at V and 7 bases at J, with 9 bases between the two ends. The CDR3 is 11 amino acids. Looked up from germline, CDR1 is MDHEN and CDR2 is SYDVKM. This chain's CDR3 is CASRGSSEAFF. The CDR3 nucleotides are TGTGCCAGCAGAGGATCGAGTGAAGCTTTCTTT.

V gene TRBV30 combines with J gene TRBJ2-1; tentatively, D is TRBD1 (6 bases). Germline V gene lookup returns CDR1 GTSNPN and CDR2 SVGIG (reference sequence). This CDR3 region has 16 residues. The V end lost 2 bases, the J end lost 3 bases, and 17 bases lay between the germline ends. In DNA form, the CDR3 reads TGTGCCTGGAGTCCTCCACAGGGTCTCGTCTACAATGAGCAGTTCTTC. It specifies CAWSPPQGLVYNEQFF.

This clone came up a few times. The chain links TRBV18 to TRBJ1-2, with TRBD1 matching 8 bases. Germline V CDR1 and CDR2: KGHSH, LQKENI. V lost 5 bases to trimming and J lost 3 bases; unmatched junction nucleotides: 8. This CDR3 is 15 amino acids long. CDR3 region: CASSLTGGRDYGYTF. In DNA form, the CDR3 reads TGTGCCAGCTCATTAACAGGGGGTCGGGACTATGGCTACACCTTC. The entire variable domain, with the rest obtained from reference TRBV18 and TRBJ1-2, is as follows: NAGVMQNPRHLVRRRGQEARLRCSPMKGHSHVYWYRQLPEEGLKFMVYLQKENIIDESGMPKERFSAEFPKEGPSILRIQQVVRGDSAAYFCASSLTGGRDYGYTFGSGTRLTVV.